The 24 T cell receptor beta chains given below trace back to one sample, sequenced in a study of T cells in localized non-small cell lung cancer. TCRdb's table, derived via immunoSEQ multiplex PCR, lists solely in-frame clones and lacks some. The sample carries fewer than 9,000 clones, more than 75% recorded once. The sample consisted of peripheral blood, taken before any cancer treatment. Receptors were obtained from a male donor aged 60 or over with stage III lung adenocarcinoma.

A word on this clone: The junction departs from the called germline gene at one end, perhaps through a read error. CDR3 coding DNA: TGTGCCAGCAGCCGATATACCTCCCCGGGCACAAATACGCAGTATTTT. Translating it yields CASSRYTSPGTNTQYF. The chain combines TRBV6-6 with TRBJ2-3, with D hard to call. This CDR3 contains 16 residues. Germline CDR1 and CDR2: MNHNY and SVGAGI (reference sequence).

Here the CDR3 DNA reads TGTGCCAGCAGTTTACAACAGTTCAATCAGCCCCAGCATTTT. This gives the protein CASSLQQFNQPQHF. The V gene is TRBV27, the J gene TRBJ1-5; D unresolved. Trimming left V 2 bases short and J 3 bases short, with 8 bases between. Germline V CDR1 and CDR2: MNHEY, SMNVEV (reference sequence). This CDR3 is built from 14 residues.

The rearrangement uses TRBV19 and TRBJ2-5; 12 bases agree with TRBD2. The CDR3 length is 14 residues. The ends lost 4 bases at V and 3 bases at J; junction bases unmatched: 0. Germline V gives CDR1 LNHDA, CDR2 SQIVND (reference sequence). CDR3 in amino acids: CASSRTSGKETQYF. As DNA, the CDR3 is TGTGCCAGTAGTAGGACTAGCGGGAAAGAGACCCAGTACTTC.

This chain uses TRBV10-3 with TRBJ2-7; a weak D match, TRBD2 (6 bases). The CDR3 totals 16 residues. Germline CDR1 and CDR2: ENHRY and SYGVKD. V was clipped by 6 bases and J by 4 bases, with 22 bases between them. The CDR3 spells CAIRNRDLAGSYEQYF. The CDR3 DNA is TGTGCCATCAGAAACCGGGACTTGGCGGGAAGTTACGAGCAGTACTTC.

The rearrangement joins TRBV7-2 to TRBJ2-7; D is uncertain. The CDR3 has 13 residues. Germline V gives CDR1 SGHTA, CDR2 FQGNSA. Trimming shortened V by 3 bases and J by 4 bases, and 10 bases separated the two germline ends. The CDR3 coding sequence is TGTGCCAGCAGCTTTGCAGTCAAATACGAGCAGTACTTC. Translating it yields CASSFAVKYEQYF.

The V call is TRBV4-3, the J call TRBJ1-1; D is possibly TRBD1 (5 bases). The germline CDR1 and CDR2 sequences are LGHNA and YSLEER. V lost 0 bases and J lost 1, with 9 bases in between. This CDR3 comprises 15 residues. CDR3 in DNA: TGCGCCAGCAGCCAAGATCGGGGGAAGAACACTGAAGCTTTCTTT. Encoded protein: CASSQDRGKNTEAFF.

V gene TRBV11-2 combines with J gene TRBJ1-4; D is undetermined. V was pared by 0 bases and J by 7 bases, with 12 bases between. The length of the CDR3 is 15 residues. Germline V gene sequence: CDR1 SGHAT, CDR2 FQNNGV. CDR3 nucleotide sequence: TGTGCCAGCAGCTTAGATCGAGTGATTTCTGAAAAACTGTTTTTT. Protein sequence: CASSLDRVISEKLFF.

CDR3 sequence: CASNLRGGRDGYTF. The CDR3 DNA reads TGTGCCAGCAACCTAAGAGGGGGGAGAGATGGCTACACCTTC. The rearrangement links TRBV2 to TRBJ1-2, with a possible D match to TRBD1 (6 bases). V was shortened by 7 bases and J by 6 bases, with 18 bases between the two germline ends. CDR3 size: 14 residues. CDR1 and CDR2 (germline): SNHLY, FYNNEI.

This chain links TRBV14 with TRBJ1-1, with D tentatively TRBD1 (5 bases). The CDR3 is made up of 13 amino acids. Germline V gives CDR1 SGHDN, CDR2 FVKESK. V was pared by 2 bases and J by 6 bases, with 10 bases between. The CDR3 region has the DNA TGTGCCAGCAGCCAACCCGGGGGTCCTGAAGCTTTCTTT. Its translation is CASSQPGGPEAFF.

This clone was seen once. V gene TRBV11-2 combines with J gene TRBJ2-2; D not resolved. Germline-derived CDR1 and CDR2 are SGHAT and FQNNGV. The CDR3 length is 13 residues. V dropped 3 bases and J dropped 8 bases, with 10 bases sitting between them. CDR3 sequence reads: CASSFGVAGELFF. Written as DNA, the CDR3 is TGTGCCAGCAGCTTTGGTGTTGCGGGGGAGCTGTTTTTT.

V usage is TRBV27 and J usage is TRBJ2-5; D is unresolved. The germline CDR1 and CDR2 sequences are MNHEY and SMNVEV (reference sequence). The ends were cut back, 2 bases at V and 0 bases at J, with 13 bases in the middle. The CDR3 extends over 16 amino acids. CDR3 loop: CASSLGKRPNQETQYF. The DNA for the CDR3 is TGTGCCAGCAGTTTAGGAAAGCGCCCGAACCAAGAGACCCAGTACTTC.

This chain connects TRBV4-1 to TRBJ1-1; D is undetermined. The V end was cut by 8 bases, the J end by 1 base, with 14 bases between. Germline assignment: CDR1 MGHRA and CDR2 YSYEKL. This CDR3 has 14 residues. The CDR3 bases are TGCGCCAGCTCAGGTCCCCTAAAGAACACTGAAGCTTTCTTT. This translates into CASSGPLKNTEAFF.

The V and J genes are TRBV5-1 and TRBJ1-3; 8 nucleotides match TRBD1. The J segment lost 2 bases and the V segment lost 5 bases, leaving 6 bases of the junction unmatched. Germline V gene lookup returns CDR1 SGHRS and CDR2 YFSETQ. This CDR3 spans 15 amino acids. DNA of the CDR3: TGCGCCAGCAGTTTGCAGGGGGCCCCTGGAAACACCATATATTTT. Protein product: CASSLQGAPGNTIYF. Combining the CDR3 with reference TRBV5-1 and TRBJ1-3 gives the whole variable domain KAGVTQTPRYLIKTRGQQVTLSCSPISGHRSVSWYQQTPGQGLQFLFEYFSETQRNKGNFPGRFSGRQFSNSRSEMNVSTLELGDSALYLCASSLQGAPGNTIYFGEGSWLTVV.

The chain carries TRBV7-6 and TRBJ1-5, with D maybe TRBD1 (5 bases). The V end was cut by 1 base, the J end by 4 bases, with 5 bases between. The germline V gene has CDR1 SGHVS and CDR2 FNYEAQ. There are 13 residues in the CDR3. The CDR3 DNA sequence: TGTGCCAGCAGCTTAGACAGGAATCAGCCCCAGCATTTT. This encodes CASSLDRNQPQHF.

This chain links TRBV18 with TRBJ2-7, with 15 bases identical to TRBD2. The germline V gene has CDR1 KGHSH and CDR2 LQKENI. The CDR3 extends over 19 amino acids. With V trimmed by 5 bases and J by 2 bases, 13 bases remained unmatched. CDR3 in amino acids: CASSVKGTSGGYQPYEQYF. CDR3 in DNA: TGTGCCAGCTCAGTCAAAGGGACTAGCGGGGGGTACCAACCCTACGAGCAGTACTTC.

CDR3 sequence: CASSFPGGRGGEQYF. The CDR3 bases are TGTGCCAGCAGTTTCCCGGGAGGGAGGGGGGGCGAGCAGTACTTC. The chain has TRBV6-5 and TRBJ2-7, with 8 bases fitting TRBD2. Losses at the gene ends were 4 bases for V and 6 bases for J; bases not matched to a gene: 11. CDR1 is MNHEY, CDR2 SVGAGI, per germline. The CDR3 totals 15 residues.

This rearrangement joins TRBV7-2 to TRBJ1-1; the D gene is possibly TRBD1 (5 bases). V dropped 1 base and J dropped 3 bases, with 15 bases sitting between them. CDR3 length equals 16 residues. Germline V gene lookup returns CDR1 SGHTA and CDR2 FQGNSA. CDR3 residues: CASSLVGGPRDTEAFF. The CDR3 DNA reads TGTGCCAGCAGCTTAGTTGGAGGCCCCAGGGACACTGAAGCTTTCTTT.

By share, this clone counts as medium-sized (0.01 to 0.1%). The chain has TRBV12-5 and TRBJ1-2; D is unclear. CDR3 length: 14 residues. Trimming took 7 bases from V and 3 from J, leaving 15 bases between them. Germline V gene lookup returns CDR1 LGHNT and CDR2 FRNRAP. The CDR3 is CASVLQGMDYGYTF. CDR3 nucleotide sequence: TGTGCTAGTGTCTTACAAGGGATGGACTATGGCTACACCTTC.

J is TRBJ1-4 and V is TRBV5-4; D is ambiguous. There are 13 residues in the CDR3. Germline V gene data show CDR1 as SGHNT and CDR2 as YYREEE (reference sequence). Trimming cost V 4 bases and J 8 bases, with 12 bases left between them. For the CDR3, the DNA is TGTGCCAGCAGCCCAACTCCGGGGGAAAAACTGTTTTTT. Amino acid sequence: CASSPTPGEKLFF.

The chain carries TRBV18 and TRBJ2-7; D not certain. CDR3 size: 13 residues. Trimming removed 5 bases from V and 2 bases from J, with 10 bases in between. From germline, CDR1 is KGHSH and CDR2 LQKENI. CDR3 nucleotides: TGTGCCAGCTCAGAATCGGCCGCCTACGAGCAGTACTTC. Translating it yields CASSESAAYEQYF.

CDR3 nucleotides: TGTGCCAGCAGCTCCAGGGTGGGCACAGATACGCAGTATTTT. Translation gives CASSSRVGTDTQYF. The chain has TRBV7-3 and TRBJ2-3, with a tentative D call TRBD1 (5 bases). The CDR3 is 14 residues long. Germline CDR1 and CDR2: SGHTA and FQGTGA. Trimming took 4 bases from V and 1 from J, leaving 9 bases between them.

This rearrangement joins TRBV9 to TRBJ2-2; D might be TRBD1 or TRBD2, each matching 6 bases. Germline V gene data show CDR1 as SGDLS and CDR2 as YYNGEE. CDR3 length: 18 amino acids. The V end lost 1 base, the J end lost 6 bases, and 22 bases lay between the germline ends. CDR3 sequence: CASSVHLGGTPRPGELFF. CDR3 in DNA: TGTGCCAGCAGCGTACACCTAGGGGGGACACCGCGACCCGGGGAGCTGTTTTTT. Supplemented by reference TRBV9 and TRBJ2-2, the full variable domain reads DSGVTQTPKHLITATGQRVTLRCSPRSGDLSVYWYQQSLDQGLQFLIQYYNGEERAKGNILERFSAQQFPDLHSELNLSSLELGDSALYFCASSVHLGGTPRPGELFFGEGSRLTVL.

This clone appeared a single time. The V gene is TRBV28, the J gene TRBJ2-7, with D possibly TRBD2 on 7 matching bases. Trimming stripped 8 bases from V and 6 bases from J, with 23 bases between. The CDR3 contains 15 residues. CDR1 is MDHEN, CDR2 SYDVKM, per germline. The DNA of the CDR3 is TGTGCCAGCCCCCCTTCAGGGGAGGGAGTCAGCGAGCAGTACTTC. Amino acid sequence: CASPPSGEGVSEQYF.

This sequence joins TRBV5-1 and TRBJ2-7; 14 bases fit TRBD2. Trimming took 4 bases from V and 1 from J; bases not matched to a gene: 13. Looked up from germline, CDR1 is SGHRS and CDR2 is YFSETQ. The CDR3 covers 19 residues. The chain's CDR3 is CASSPRTSGRSFSSYEQYF. The CDR3 bases are TGCGCCAGCAGCCCCCGGACTAGCGGGAGGTCCTTTTCGTCCTACGAGCAGTACTTC. The full variable domain, with the rest looked up from reference TRBV5-1 and TRBJ2-7, is KAGVTQTPRYLIKTRGQQVTLSCSPISGHRSVSWYQQTPGQGLQFLFEYFSETQRNKGNFPGRFSGRQFSNSRSEMNVSTLELGDSALYLCASSPRTSGRSFSSYEQYFGPGTRLTVT.